The text below deals with one TCR beta chain. After removal of 1 base from V and 2 bases from J, the junction contained 5 bases not matched to a gene. This CDR3 is 16 amino acids long. Germline lookup yields CDR1 LGHNA and CDR2 YNFKEQ. Per the original data handling: Reference gene primer amplification in the assay estimated nucleated cell counts. Clones were sequenced by immunoSEQ multiplex PCR, and TCRdb holds only the in-frame ones, with some missing. V and J calls and clone size are those listed in that table; D and trimming were worked out from the DNA. The table records tens of thousands of clones, around nine tenths of them present only once. The data are from a study of blood T cell repertoires in COVID-19. About the study: The United States, Italy and Spain were the sources of the acute and convalescent COVID-19 samples. Nucleic acid was either cDNA or gDNA, and it came from T cells, B-cell-depleted T cells, or PBMCs.

The J gene is TRBJ1-3, the V gene TRBV4-2; 7 nucleotides align to TRBD1. The clonotype was recovered from a man aged 40-50 years with acute or convalescent COVID-19. Sequenced sample: peripheral blood. CDR3 DNA: TGTGCCAGCAGCCAAGTGGGACAGACCCCTGGAAACACCATATATTTT. Residues: CASSQVGQTPGNTIYF.